This T cell receptor beta chain was found in a study of cytomegalovirus exposure and HLA in healthy donors. Study overall: Previous work identified some 120 million unique TCR beta sequences from around 200 million T cells. Findings and limits, study-wide: Accurate predictions that matched the HLA-A and HLA-B alleles of most subjects were reportedly made from TCR beta sequences. Cytomegalovirus-associated status was assigned to 164 TCR beta chains.

Germline V gives CDR1 LGHNT, CDR2 FRNRAP. The CDR3 is 18 residues long. Trimming removed 0 bases from V and 3 bases from J; junction bases left unmatched: 9. Turning to this clone: Antigen unknown.

The PCR used 60 Vbeta and 13 Jbeta primers. Method: immunoSEQ multiplex PCR; TCRdb's copy keeps in-frame clones and lacks some. This table has hundreds of thousands of clones, approximately 82% appearing once. The V and J genes are TRBV12-5 and TRBJ2-3; 10 positions match TRBD1. This receptor was obtained from a young man in good health and CMV-seronegative. Sequencing was performed on PBMCs. The CDR3 reads CASGLVLGRDRGTDTQYF. In DNA form, the CDR3 reads TGTGCTAGTGGTTTGGTACTAGGCCGGGACAGGGGAACAGATACGCAGTATTTT. Supplemented by reference TRBV12-5 and TRBJ2-3, the full variable domain reads DARVTQTPRHKVTEMGQEVTMRCQPILGHNTVFWYRQTMMQGLELLAYFRNRAPLDDSGMPKDRFSAEMPDATLATLKIQPSEPRDSAVYFCASGLVLGRDRGTDTQYFGPGTRLTVL.